This is a list of T cell receptor beta chains from one sample in a study of T cell repertoires in cytomegalovirus infection. MiXCR, run by TCRdb on the reads, gives a single entry per CDR3 protein. The repertoire holds 110,000 to 150,000 distinct CDR3 sequences, with over 25% as singletons. Their target antigens are unknown. Specimen: CD8+ T cells from cultured PBMCs, collected from culture after CMV antigen stimulation. These receptors were obtained from a human donor in good health (CMV status not recorded). Some clones in this sample may be carry-over from other donors' samples. The CDR3 runs from the conserved cysteine through the conserved F or W. D genes are given only for firm matches. A clone size is listed for some rows: how often the clone was seen (once, few, many), or a class if it is expanded.

v_gene	abundance	d_gene	j_gene	CDR3aa	CDR3nt
TRBV19	once	NA	TRBJ2-2	CASSIGGATGELFF	TGTGCCAGTAGTATTGGGGGAGCCACCGGGGAGCTGTTTTTT
TRBV5-6	few	NA	TRBJ2-7	CASSLRSYEQYF	TGTGCCAGCAGCTTGCGATCCTACGAGCAGTACTTC
TRBV7-2	many	TRBD2	TRBJ2-1	CASSLGAGGPHNEQFF	TGTGCCAGCAGCTTAGGGGCGGGGGGGCCCCACAATGAGCAGTTCTTC
TRBV7-2	NA	NA	TRBJ1-5	CASSDSGINQPQHF	TGTGCCAGCAGCGACAGCGGAATCAATCAGCCCCAGCATTTT
TRBV20-1	NA	TRBD2	TRBJ2-1	CSARDVLAAANEQFF	TGCAGTGCTAGAGATGTACTAGCGGCCGCCAATGAGCAGTTCTTC
TRBV19	few	NA	TRBJ1-2	CASSLRQDYYGYTF	TGTGCCAGTAGCTTACGACAGGACTACTATGGCTACACCTTC
TRBV5-1	NA	TRBD1	TRBJ1-1	CASSLAGTGDTEAFF	TGCGCCAGCAGCTTGGCGGGGACAGGGGATACTGAAGCTTTCTTT
TRBV4-1	many	NA	TRBJ1-4	CASSQDTSYKGKLFF	TGCGCCAGCAGCCAAGACACTAGCTATAAAGGAAAACTGTTTTTT
TRBV7-9	NA	NA	TRBJ2-1	CASSSNRDLHNEQFF	TGTGCCAGCAGCTCAAACCGGGACTTACACAATGAGCAGTTCTTC
TRBV9	NA	NA	TRBJ2-1	CASSVAAHEQFF	TGTGCCAGCAGCGTAGCCGCACATGAGCAGTTCTTC
TRBV27	NA	NA	TRBJ1-1	CASSLGPEDEAFF	TGTGCCAGCAGTTTAGGACCCGAGGATGAAGCTTTCTTT
TRBV28	NA	NA	TRBJ1-1	CASSRGAEAFF	TGTGCCAGCAGTCGGGGGGCTGAAGCTTTCTTT
TRBV7-8	many	NA	TRBJ1-3	CASSSYREDSGNTIYF	TGTGCCAGCAGCTCGTACAGGGAAGACTCTGGAAACACCATATATTTT
TRBV19	NA	NA	TRBJ2-4	CASSIGGLADIQYF	TGTGCCAGTAGTATAGGGGGGCTAGCAGACATTCAGTACTTC
TRBV2	many	NA	TRBJ1-2	CASSGDWDYGYTF	TGTGCCAGCAGTGGAGACTGGGACTATGGCTACACCTTC
TRBV11-2	NA	NA	TRBJ2-1	CASSLAADEQFF	TGTGCCAGCAGCTTAGCAGCAGATGAGCAGTTCTTC
TRBV28	many	TRBD1	TRBJ1-5	CASSLIDRASNQPQHF	TGTGCCAGCAGTTTAATCGACAGGGCGAGCAATCAGCCCCAGCATTTT
TRBV6-1	NA	NA	TRBJ2-7	CASSPTQYYEQYF	TGTGCCAGCAGCCCCACCCAATACTACGAGCAGTACTTC
TRBV27	few	NA	TRBJ2-5	CASSLLGEETQYF	TGTGCCAGCAGTTTATTAGGGGAGGAGACCCAGTACTTC
TRBV2	NA	TRBD2	TRBJ2-7	CASSEATSGGHEQYF	TGTGCCAGCAGTGAAGCTACTAGCGGGGGTCACGAGCAGTACTTC
TRBV19	NA	NA	TRBJ2-5	CASSISVAETQYF	TGTGCCAGTAGTATATCTGTCGCGGAGACCCAGTACTTC
TRBV12-3/TRBV12-4	NA	NA	TRBJ1-4	CASRIWGSTNEKLFF	TGTGCCAGCAGGATTTGGGGCTCTACTAATGAAAAACTGTTTTTT
TRBV6-5	NA	NA	TRBJ2-1	CASSSLPGYDEQFF	TGTGCCAGCAGTTCTCTTCCAGGGTACGATGAGCAGTTCTTC
TRBV11-3	NA	TRBD1	TRBJ2-1	CASSRAFETGYNEQFF	TGTGCCAGCAGCAGAGCATTTGAGACAGGGTACAATGAGCAGTTCTTC
TRBV10-3	few	NA	TRBJ2-3	CAISDPRTVDNADTQYF	TGTGCCATCAGTGACCCTAGGACGGTGGACAATGCAGATACGCAGTATTTT
TRBV12-3/TRBV12-4	NA	TRBD2	TRBJ2-5	CASSSSLAGEKETQYF	TGTGCCAGCAGTTCCTCACTAGCGGGGGAGAAAGAGACCCAGTACTTC
TRBV27	NA	NA	TRBJ2-7	CASSVTDYEQYF	TGTGCCAGCAGTGTGACTGATTACGAGCAGTACTTC
TRBV19	NA	NA	TRBJ1-2	CASSGDENYGYTF	TGTGCCAGTAGCGGGGACGAGAACTATGGCTACACCTTC
TRBV7-6	few	NA	TRBJ2-3	CASSLEGPTDTQYF	TGTGCCAGCAGCTTAGAGGGCCCCACAGATACGCAGTATTTT